Listed below are T cell receptor beta chains from one sample, sequenced in a study of cytomegalovirus exposure and HLA in healthy donors. The data were produced by immunoSEQ multiplex PCR, yet TCRdb's version contains in-frame clones alone and is incomplete. The repertoire includes 200,000 to 300,000 clones, roughly 87% of them detected once, and roughly 3% sits in the top ten. The sample taken for sequencing was PBMCs. The receptors were gathered from a woman under 40 in good health and CMV-seronegative. Each CDR3 is given without its conserved first and last residue.

V: TRBV5-1
J: TRBJ2-1
CDR3: ASSLRFTSGMGGNEQF

V: TRBV7-2
J: TRBJ2-4
CDR3: ASSSTPGLGLNIQY

V: TRBV29-1
J: TRBJ1-4
CDR3: SVQRIGTVGATNEKLF

V: TRBV29-1
J: TRBJ2-2
CDR3: SATGTSNTGELF

V: TRBV6-6
J: TRBJ2-5
CDR3: ASSLGKTREETQY

V: TRBV10-3
J: TRBJ2-7
CDR3: AISEYAGSYEQY

V: TRBV2
J: TRBJ1-5
CDR3: ASSDIRVGNQPQH

V: TRBV11-2
J: TRBJ2-7
CDR3: ASSLTSGSSYEQY

V: TRBV6-5
J: TRBJ2-1
CDR3: ASSYSPRDEQF

V: TRBV4-3
J: TRBJ2-2
CDR3: ASSQDGAAGELF

V: TRBV5-4
J: TRBJ2-2
CDR3: ASSFVSGELF

V: TRBV7-8
J: TRBJ2-3
CDR3: ASSRYTDTQY

V: TRBV9
J: TRBJ1-2
CDR3: ASSAGGENYGYT

V: TRBV2
J: TRBJ2-7
CDR3: ASSDQAGGIPEQY

V: TRBV9
J: TRBJ2-7
CDR3: ASSVGGLAGGSHEQY

V: TRBV7-3
J: TRBJ2-7
CDR3: ASGRGQNYEQY